This TCR beta chain was profiled in a study of beta chain features in type 1 diabetes. Study-wide results and limits: Patients' naive, central memory and regulatory TCRB repertoires appeared more alike than those of healthy donors. Moderate yet significant TCRB CDR3 shortening was seen in Type 1 diabetes patients in all four CD4+ subsets.

This clone was counted a few times. Its antigen is still unknown. cDNA synthesis used the whole RNA isolate, giving expressed TCRB sequences. Some clones are missing from TCRdb's copy, which holds only in-frame ones; the method was immunoSEQ multiplex PCR. Here the sample spans around 150,000 clones, 8.1% being singletons. Sorting of CD4+ naive, central memory, regulatory and stem cell-like memory cells was performed via CD45RO/CCR7/CD25/CD127/CD95/CD27. Post-sort purity exceeded 95% for all sorted populations. Sequenced: central memory CD4+ T cells from blood. This TCR derives from a man aged 18 to 30 in good health.

The CDR3 is CASSAQAYGYTF. The CDR3 nucleotides are TGTGCCAGCAGCGCACAGGCCTATGGCTACACCTTC. This chain joins TRBV9 and TRBJ1-2; weak D call: TRBD1 (5 bases). Germline values: CDR1 SGDLS, CDR2 YYNGEE. V was cut by 3 bases and J by 4 bases, with 7 bases left in between. This CDR3 spans 12 amino acids.